This T cell receptor beta chain was captured by sequencing in a study of CD8+ T cells in alopecia areata. The overall study: Spontaneous alopecia affected the roughly 6-12-month-old C3H/HeJ graft donors, whose skin was transplanted to roughly 7-11-week-old female C3H/HeJ mice.

Cells pooled from cutaneous lymph nodes were sorted on CD4, CD8alpha, NKG2D, NKG2ACE and other markers. Note on this clone: The germline and genes are mouse ones. The read gets to within 4 residues of the CDR3 end, and the germline J gene fills in the rest. In the same sample, other DNA sequences code for this CDR3.

This CDR3 has 16 residues. CDR1 and CDR2 (germline): SGHSN, HYEKVE. V was clipped by 4 bases and J by 0 bases; unmatched bases: 6. As the sequencing template, cDNA was produced by extracting RNA and reverse transcribing it. Measured with immunoSEQ multiplex PCR; TCRdb has only the in-frame clones, and not every one. This sample carries around 300,000 clones, none of them present only once. Sequences were obtained from CD4+ T cells sorted from a lymph node. This sequence was found in a C3H/HeJ mouse with alopecia areata. The mouse line has the MHC haplotype H2-k. The chain combines TRBV12-1 with TRBJ2-2, with TRBD2 identical over 8 bases. The CDR3 bases that were read are TGTGCCAGCTCCCTCTCTGGGGGGACAAACACCGGG. Translation: CASSLSGGTNTG. The whole CDR3 region reads CASSLSGGTNTGQLYF. Combining the CDR3 with reference TRBV12-1 and TRBJ2-2 gives the whole variable domain DSGVVQSPRHIIKEKGGRSVLTCIPISGHSNVVWYQQTLGKELKFLIQHYEKVERDKGFLPSRFSVQQFDDYHSEMNMSALELEDSAMYFCASSLSGGTNTGQLYFGEGSKLTVL.